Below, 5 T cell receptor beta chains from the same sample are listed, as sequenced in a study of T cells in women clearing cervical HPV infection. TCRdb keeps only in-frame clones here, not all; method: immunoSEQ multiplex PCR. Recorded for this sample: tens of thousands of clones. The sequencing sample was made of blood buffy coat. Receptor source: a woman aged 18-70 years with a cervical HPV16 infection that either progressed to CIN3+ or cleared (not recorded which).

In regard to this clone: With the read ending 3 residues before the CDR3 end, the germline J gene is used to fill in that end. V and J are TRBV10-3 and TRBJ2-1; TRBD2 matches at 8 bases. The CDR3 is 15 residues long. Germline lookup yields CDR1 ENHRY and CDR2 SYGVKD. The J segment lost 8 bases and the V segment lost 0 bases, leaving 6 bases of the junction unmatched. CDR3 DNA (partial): TGTGCCATCAGTGAGTCGACTAGCGCTTTCTATGAG. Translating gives CAISESTSAFYE. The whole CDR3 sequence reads CAISESTSAFYEQFF.

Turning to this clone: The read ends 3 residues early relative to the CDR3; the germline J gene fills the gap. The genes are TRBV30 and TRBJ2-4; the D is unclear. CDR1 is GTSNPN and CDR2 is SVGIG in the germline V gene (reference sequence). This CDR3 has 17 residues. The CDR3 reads CAWSVPFLSASFYGQYF. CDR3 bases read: TGTGCCTGGAGTGTACCTTTTCTGAGCGCCTCCTTCTATGGT.

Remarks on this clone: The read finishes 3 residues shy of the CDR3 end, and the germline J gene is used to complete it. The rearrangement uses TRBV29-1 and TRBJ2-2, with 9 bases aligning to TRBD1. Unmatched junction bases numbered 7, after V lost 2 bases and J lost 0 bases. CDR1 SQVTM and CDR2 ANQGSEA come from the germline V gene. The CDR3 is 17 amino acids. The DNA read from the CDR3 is TGCAGCGTTGAAATCCCGGGACAGGGCGCGAACACCGGGGAG. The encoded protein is CSVEIPGQGANTGE. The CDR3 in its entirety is CSVEIPGQGANTGELFF.

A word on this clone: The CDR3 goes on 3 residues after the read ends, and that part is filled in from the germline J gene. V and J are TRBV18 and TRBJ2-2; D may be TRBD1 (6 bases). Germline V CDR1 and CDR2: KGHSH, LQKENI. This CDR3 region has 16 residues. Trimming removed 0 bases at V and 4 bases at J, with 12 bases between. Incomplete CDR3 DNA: TGTGCCAGCTCACCACCGGACAGTTTTTCCACCGGGGAG. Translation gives CASSPPDSFSTGE. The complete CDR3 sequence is CASSPPDSFSTGELFF.

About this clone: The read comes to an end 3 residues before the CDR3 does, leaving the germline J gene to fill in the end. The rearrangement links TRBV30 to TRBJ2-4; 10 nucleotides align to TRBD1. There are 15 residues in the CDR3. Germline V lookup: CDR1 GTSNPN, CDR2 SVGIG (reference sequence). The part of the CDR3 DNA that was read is TGTGCCTGGAGGACTGGACAGGGGGGCAACTATGGT. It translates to CAWRTGQGGNYG. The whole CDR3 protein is CAWRTGQGGNYGQYF.